This T cell receptor beta chain was obtained from a study of blood T cell repertoires in COVID-19. The V gene's germline CDR1 is SGHVS and CDR2 FNYEAQ. The CDR3 runs 15 residues. V lost 5 bases and J 1 base, leaving 14 bases between the germline ends. Using immunoSEQ multiplex PCR, the repertoire was profiled, and TCRdb retains in-frame clones only, with some absent. The sample lists roughly 40,000 clones, around nine tenths occurring once. The rearrangement joins TRBV7-6 to TRBJ1-1; TRBD1 might be the D (6 bases). The TCR was taken from a human donor in a cohort sampled during active COVID-19. The sequenced sample was peripheral blood. The CDR3 is CASSAQSGQNTEAFF. CDR3 DNA sequence: TGTGCCAGCAGCGCCCAGTCGGGACAGAACACTGAAGCTTTCTTT.